The 6 T cell receptor beta chains listed next were all sequenced from one sample in a study of siplizumab effects on memory and regulatory T cells. Sequencing was performed with immunoSEQ multiplex PCR; in TCRdb, only in-frame clones are kept and a portion is missing. This sample has about 100,000 clones, with about 95% found just once. Sequencing was performed on non-Treg CD4+ T cells sorted from blood. Every receptor here comes from a human donor in good health.

This clone was found a few times. The chain has TRBV7-9 and TRBJ1-1; no clear D. The CDR3 contains 12 residues. The germline CDR1 and CDR2 sequences are SEHNR and FQNEAQ (reference sequence). With 0 bases removed from V and 11 bases from J, the gap between germline ends came to 10 bases. CDR3 region: CASSLAARSAFF. The CDR3 DNA follows: TGTGCCAGCAGCTTAGCGGCAAGATCGGCTTTCTTT.

The gene calls are TRBV4-1 and TRBJ2-1; D remains unclear. The ends were cut back, 2 bases at V and 4 bases at J, with 9 bases in the middle. The germline V gene has CDR1 MGHRA and CDR2 YSYEKL. The CDR3 has 14 amino acids. The CDR3 here is CASSQTRGYNEQFF. The CDR3 DNA reads TGCGCCAGCAGCCAAACCCGAGGTTACAATGAGCAGTTCTTC.

This clone was recorded only once. The rearrangement joins TRBV7-9 to TRBJ1-5; weak D call: TRBD1 (5 bases). The CDR3 covers 14 residues. The V end was cut by 4 bases, the J end by 9 bases, with 16 bases between. Per germline, CDR1 SEHNR and CDR2 FQNEAQ (reference sequence). Here the CDR3 DNA reads TGTGCCAGCAGCTCACAGGACTCATATCGGCCCCAGCATTTT. Amino acids: CASSSQDSYRPQHF.

The chain links TRBV10-2 to TRBJ1-2; D unclear. Germline CDR1 is WSHSY and CDR2 is SAAADI. The V and J ends lost 3 bases and 2 bases respectively, with 13 bases between them. The CDR3 is made up of 15 amino acids. CDR3 region: CASSETGSFNYGYTF. The CDR3 DNA reads TGCGCCAGCAGTGAAACGGGATCATTCAACTATGGCTACACCTTC.

The chain joins TRBV28 to TRBJ2-3; 10 bases are shared with TRBD2. The V gene's germline CDR1 is MDHEN and CDR2 SYDVKM. The CDR3 is made up of 19 amino acids. V was pared by 4 bases and J by 2 bases, with 15 bases of the junction left unmatched. This chain's CDR3 is CASSWTTGLAEPNTDTQYF. The CDR3 DNA is TGTGCCAGCAGTTGGACGACTGGACTAGCGGAGCCAAACACAGATACGCAGTATTTT. The complete variable domain, with remaining parts taken from reference TRBV28 and TRBJ2-3, reads DVKVTQSSRYLVKRTGEKVFLECVQDMDHENMFWYRQDPGLGLRLIYFSYDVKMKEKGDIPEGYSVSREKKERFSLILESASTNQTSMYLCASSWTTGLAEPNTDTQYFGPGTRLTVL.

V is TRBV10-1 and J is TRBJ1-1; D gene ambiguous. This CDR3 has 15 residues. The V end was cut by 2 bases, the J end by 6 bases, with 16 bases between. The germline V gene encodes CDR1 WNHNN and CDR2 SYGVQD (reference sequence). This CDR3 is CASSEVKGGVSEAFF. DNA of the CDR3: TGCGCCAGCAGTGAGGTGAAGGGCGGTGTATCTGAAGCTTTCTTT.